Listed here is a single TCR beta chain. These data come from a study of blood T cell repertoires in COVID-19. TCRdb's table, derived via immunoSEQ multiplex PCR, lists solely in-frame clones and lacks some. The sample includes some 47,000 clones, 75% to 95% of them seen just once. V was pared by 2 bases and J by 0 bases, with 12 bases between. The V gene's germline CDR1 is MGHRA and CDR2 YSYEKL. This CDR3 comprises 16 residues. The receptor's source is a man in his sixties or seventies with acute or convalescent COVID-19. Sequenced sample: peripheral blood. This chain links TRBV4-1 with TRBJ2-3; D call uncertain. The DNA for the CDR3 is TGCGCCAGCAGCCAACCCCGTAGAGGTAGCACAGATACGCAGTATTTT. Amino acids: CASSQPRRGSTDTQYF.